This TCR beta chain was captured by sequencing in a study of blood T cell repertoires in COVID-19. In the study overall: COVID-19 samples, acute and convalescent, were from the United States, Italy and Spain. Nucleic acid was either cDNA or gDNA, and it came from T cells, B-cell-depleted T cells, or PBMCs.

Per germline, CDR1 KGHSH and CDR2 LQKENI. The CDR3 runs to 15 residues. V was pared by 0 bases and J by 14 bases, with 17 bases between. TCRdb's table, derived via immunoSEQ multiplex PCR, lists solely in-frame clones and lacks some. Among 260,000 or so clones listed, over 75% were seen once. The clonotype originates from a human donor in a cohort sampled during active COVID-19. Material for sequencing was peripheral blood. The chain links TRBV18 to TRBJ1-6; D call uncertain. The CDR3 spells CASSPPAGSQFTLHF. CDR3 nucleotides: TGTGCCAGCTCACCACCGGCGGGTTCTCAATTCACCCTCCACTTT.